A selection of T cell receptor beta chains follows, all from one sample in a study of T cell changes during pregnancy in multiple sclerosis. Assay: immunoSEQ multiplex PCR; the TCRdb copy retains only in-frame clones and omits some. Here the sample spans under 30,000 clones, just over 90% being singletons. The material sequenced was CD4+ T cells from peripheral blood mononuclear cells, taken after pregnancy. The receptors stem from a female donor with multiple sclerosis, enrolled in a pregnancy study. Both conserved end residues are part of each CDR3. The D gene is left open where the match is weak. Part of the rows lack a size; the others show once, few, many or a class for expanded clones.

D,length,V,J,size,CDR3,DNA
NA,14,TRBV18,TRBJ2-2,NA,CASSPPGATGELFF,TGTGCCAGCTCACCACCGGGGGCCACCGGGGAGCTGTTTTTT
NA,14,TRBV2,TRBJ1-5,NA,CASSVRTRNQPQHF,TGTGCCAGCAGTGTAAGGACTCGCAATCAGCCCCAGCATTTT
TRBD1,14,TRBV7-6,TRBJ1-1,NA,CASSQRQGSTEAFF,TGTGCCAGCAGCCAGAGACAGGGTAGCACTGAAGCTTTCTTT
NA,14,TRBV2,TRBJ1-2,NA,CASTRTAINYGYTF,TGTGCCAGCACCCGGACAGCTATTAACTATGGCTACACCTTC
TRBD2,14,TRBV11-1,TRBJ2-3,NA,CASSSGTSEDTQYF,TGTGCCAGCAGCTCCGGGACTAGCGAAGATACGCAGTATTTT
NA,12,TRBV5-1,TRBJ2-1,once,CASSLPDNEQFF,TGCGCCAGCAGCTTGCCTGACAATGAGCAGTTCTTC
NA,13,TRBV7-9,TRBJ1-2,NA,CASSLGGSGGYTF,TGTGCCAGCAGCCTCGGGGGGTCAGGCGGCTACACCTTC
TRBD1,15,TRBV28,TRBJ1-2,NA,CASVPGGQGAGGYTF,TGTGCCAGCGTCCCCGGCGGACAGGGGGCCGGAGGCTACACCTTC
NA,15,TRBV2,TRBJ2-1,NA,CASSLLVIGLDEQFF,TGTGCCAGCAGCTTACTAGTAATAGGGCTGGATGAGCAGTTCTTC
TRBD1,16,TRBV15,TRBJ1-1,NA,CATSPGTGGMNTEAFF,TGTGCCACCAGCCCGGGGACAGGGGGGATGAACACTGAAGCTTTCTTT
NA,18,TRBV4-3,TRBJ2-7,NA,CASSRVYPRGLFPYEQYF,TGCGCCAGCAGCCGCGTCTACCCCAGGGGTCTGTTCCCTTACGAGCAGTACTTC
NA,14,TRBV9,TRBJ2-1,NA,CASSQSHGNNEQFF,TGTGCCAGCAGCCAGTCCCACGGGAACAATGAGCAGTTCTTC
NA,14,TRBV29-1,TRBJ1-1,NA,CSVQSGQRFAEAFF,TGCAGCGTTCAATCGGGACAAAGGTTCGCTGAAGCTTTCTTT
NA,13,TRBV19,TRBJ2-7,few,CASSGQGGNEQYF,TGTGCCAGTAGCGGACAGGGAGGGAACGAGCAGTACTTC
TRBD2,16,TRBV27,TRBJ2-7,NA,CASSSPRTSGGYEQYF,TGTGCCAGCAGTTCCCCTAGGACTAGCGGGGGCTACGAGCAGTACTTC
NA,15,TRBV28,TRBJ2-6,NA,CASSSPSAGANVLTF,TGTGCCAGCAGTTCCCCTAGCGCTGGGGCCAACGTCCTGACTTTC
NA,14,TRBV16,TRBJ1-5,NA,CASSQSGEGQPQHF,TGTGCCAGCAGCCAATCGGGGGAGGGTCAGCCCCAGCATTTT
NA,16,TRBV29-1,TRBJ2-6,few,CSVPTGPSSGANVLTF,TGCAGCGTCCCGACAGGACCCAGCTCTGGGGCCAACGTCCTGACTTTC
TRBD1,15,TRBV7-2,TRBJ1-4,once,CASSRQGHADEKLFF,TGTGCCAGCAGTCGACAGGGTCATGCTGATGAAAAACTGTTTTTT
NA,17,TRBV7-9,TRBJ1-6,NA,CASSPAGGRVDNSPLHF,TGTGCCAGCAGCCCCGCGGGGGGTCGGGTTGATAATTCACCCCTCCACTTT
NA,14,TRBV11-2,TRBJ1-4,NA,CASHRRGSNEKLFF,TGTGCCAGCCATAGGAGGGGCTCGAATGAAAAACTGTTTTTT
TRBD1,17,TRBV19,TRBJ1-5,few,CASSMGTVSFLGQPQHF,TGTGCCAGTAGTATGGGGACAGTGAGTTTCTTAGGTCAGCCCCAGCATTTT
NA,13,TRBV6-5,TRBJ1-2,NA,CASSRQRSYGYTF,TGTGCCAGCAGTCGACAGAGAAGTTATGGCTACACCTTC
TRBD1,13,TRBV30,TRBJ2-7,NA,CAWETGTNYEQYF,TGTGCCTGGGAGACAGGGACAAACTACGAGCAGTACTTC